Below, 30 T cell receptor beta chains from the same sample are listed, as sequenced in a study of T-cell memory formation after mild COVID-19. TCRdb passed the 5' RACE reads through MiXCR, listing each CDR3 protein once. The data hold around 450,000 distinct CDR3 sequences, with approximately 25% observed a single time. The sequenced sample consisted of PBMCs or a T cell subset sorted from them (not recorded which). These receptors were taken from an adult woman who had mild COVID-19 (a few samples of this study predate the infection). Cell type and time point are not known.

This clonotype was counted ten times or more. V usage is TRBV29-1 and J usage is TRBJ2-3; D is possibly TRBD1 (6 bases). Trimming left V 6 bases short and J 2 bases short, with 12 bases between. CDR1 and CDR2 (germline): SQVTM, ANQGSEA. The CDR3 covers 13 residues. CDR3 coding DNA: TGCAGCGTATCAAGGGGGAACACAGATACGCAGTATTTT. It specifies CSVSRGNTDTQYF.

The chain has TRBV9 and TRBJ2-1; D is possibly TRBD1 or TRBD2 (6 bases each). CDR1 is SGDLS, CDR2 YYNGEE, per germline. Trimming took off 0 bases at V and 3 bases at J, with 10 bases between the two ends. The CDR3 runs 15 residues. The CDR3, as DNA: TGTGCCAGCAGCGTAGCACAGGGAGGCTACAATGAGCAGTTCTTC. Its protein is CASSVAQGGYNEQFF.

The chain has TRBV14 and TRBJ1-2; weak D call: TRBD1 (5 bases). The V end was cut by 3 bases, the J end by 5 bases, with 19 bases between. This CDR3 has 16 residues. Per germline, CDR1 SGHDN and CDR2 FVKESK. The CDR3 DNA reads TGTGCCAGCAGCCATGGGGACGATTGGTACTGGTATGGCTACACCTTC. This sequence encodes CASSHGDDWYWYGYTF.

The chain joins TRBV12-2 to TRBJ2-2; TRBD1, the D gene given by the table, was not confirmed from the DNA. TRBV12-2 is a documented pseudogene. The CDR3 runs to 15 residues. The DNA of the CDR3 is TGTGCAAGTCGCTCCCGGCTGATAGCCACCGGGGAGCTGTTTTTT. Translated, it gives CASRSRLIATGELFF.

This chain uses TRBV7-9 with TRBJ2-7; D remains unclear. The CDR3 runs 15 residues. Germline V gives CDR1 SEHNR, CDR2 FQNEAQ (reference sequence). Trimming pared 4 bases from V and 1 base from J, leaving 14 bases between. CDR3 sequence (DNA): TGTGCCAGCAGCTCCTTATTGGGTACATCCTACGAGCAGTACTTC. It is translated as CASSSLLGTSYEQYF.

This clonotype was found a few times. This chain connects TRBV6-5 to TRBJ1-2; D is unclear. V lost 10 bases and J lost 8, with 23 bases in between. The CDR3 has 14 amino acids. Germline assignment: CDR1 MNHEY and CDR2 SVGAGI. The CDR3, as DNA: TGTGCCACCACGACCGGGGAGGGTGTCTGGGGCTACACCTTC. Protein product: CATTTGEGVWGYTF.

This clonotype was recorded a few times. This chain joins TRBV25-1 and TRBJ2-6; perhaps TRBD1 as D (6 bases). Per the germline V gene, CDR1 is MGHDK and CDR2 is SYGVNS. V was clipped by 5 bases and J by 1 base, with 9 bases between them. The CDR3 has 15 residues. In DNA, the CDR3 is TGTGCCAGCAGTACCGACAGGTCTGGGGCCAACGTCCTGACTTTC. Its protein product is CASSTDRSGANVLTF.

A few counts support this clonotype. V and J are TRBV7-2 and TRBJ2-1, with 11 bases matching TRBD2. Germline CDR1 is SGHTA and CDR2 is FQGNSA. CDR3 length equals 15 residues. The V and J ends lost 0 bases and 5 bases, in that order; junction bases with no gene match: 0. The CDR3 sequence: CASSLATSGDNEQFF. CDR3 bases: TGTGCCAGCAGCTTAGCGACTAGCGGGGACAATGAGCAGTTCTTC.

The chain links TRBV7-2 to TRBJ2-2; 7 nucleotides match TRBD2. The CDR3 contains 16 residues. Germline CDR1 reads SGHTA; CDR2 reads FQGNSA. V gave up 1 base and J gave up 7 bases; unmatched junction bases: 9. CDR3 sequence reads: CASSLGGGRGNGELFF. CDR3 nucleotides: TGTGCCAGCAGCTTAGGAGGCGGGAGAGGGAACGGGGAGCTGTTTTTT.

There are a few counts of this clonotype. This chain uses TRBV6-5 with TRBJ1-3, with a weak D call TRBD1 (5 bases). CDR3 size: 18 residues. The V gene's germline CDR1 is MNHEY and CDR2 SVGAGI. The germline V and J ends were trimmed by 2 bases and 5 bases, with 22 bases remaining between them. The DNA for the CDR3 is TGTGCCAGCAGTTACGCGTCTTACGGGGCTAACACGAGAAACACCATATATTTT. Translation: CASSYASYGANTRNTIYF.

In its sample, this clonotype was seen once. The rearrangement links TRBV6-5 to TRBJ2-7, with 9 bases lining up with TRBD2. After removal of 0 bases from V and 0 bases from J, the junction contained 21 bases not matched to a gene. CDR1 MNHEY and CDR2 SVGAGI come from the germline V gene. The CDR3 runs 22 residues. The CDR3 protein is CASSYSFIVERGATDSSYEQYF. CDR3 nucleotides: TGTGCCAGCAGTTACTCGTTTATTGTTGAGCGGGGGGCTACAGATAGCTCCTACGAGCAGTACTTC.

The chain couples TRBV10-3 to TRBJ2-7, with unresolved D. The germline gives CDR1 ENHRY, CDR2 SYGVKD. Trimming cost V 2 bases and J 3 bases, with 8 bases left between them. The CDR3 runs to 13 residues. CDR3 nucleotides: TGTGCCATCAGTGAGAGGGCGGACTACGAGCAGTACTTC. This translates into CAISERADYEQYF.

This chain uses TRBV19 with TRBJ2-7, with D possibly being TRBD2 (5 bases). V lost 3 bases and J 6 bases, leaving 15 bases between the germline ends. Germline V lookup: CDR1 LNHDA, CDR2 SQIVND (reference sequence). The CDR3 totals 14 residues. The chain's CDR3 is CASSIGEYPSEQYF. The CDR3 coding sequence is TGTGCCAGTAGTATTGGGGAGTACCCTTCCGAGCAGTACTTC.

V and J are TRBV2 and TRBJ1-5; 8 bases align to TRBD1. V lost 5 bases to trimming and J lost 0 bases; unmatched junction nucleotides: 12. CDR3 length: 18 amino acids. Germline CDR1 is SNHLY and CDR2 is FYNNEI. The DNA for the CDR3 is TGTGCCAGCAGTAATCCGGTGGGACAGGTAAATAGCAATCAGCCCCAGCATTTT. This codes for CASSNPVGQVNSNQPQHF.

J is TRBJ2-7 and V is TRBV6-2 or TRBV6-3; D may correspond to TRBD1 or TRBD2 (6 bases each). Germline CDR1 MNHEY, CDR2 SVGEGT. V was cut by 2 bases and J by 3 bases, with 17 bases left in between. The CDR3 loop spans 16 amino acids. This CDR3 is CASSYAGGRGHYEQYF. In nucleotides, the CDR3 is TGTGCCAGCAGTTACGCCGGGGGCAGGGGCCACTACGAGCAGTACTTC.

The chain joins TRBV21-1 to TRBJ2-3; the table names TRBD2, a call not compared with the DNA. TRBV21-1 is flagged as a pseudogene. The CDR3 has 17 amino acids. The CDR3 spells CASSNGLAGALTDTQYF. In DNA form, the CDR3 reads TGTGCCAGCAGCAACGGGCTAGCGGGGGCCCTCACAGATACGCAGTATTTT.

The chain uses TRBV2 and TRBJ2-3; D uncertain. This CDR3 has 14 residues. Trimming removed 3 bases at V and 3 bases at J, with 10 bases between. CDR1 is SNHLY and CDR2 is FYNNEI in the germline V gene. The CDR3 DNA reads as TGTGCCAGCAGTGATTGGTTTGGGACAGATACGCAGTATTTT. It yields the protein CASSDWFGTDTQYF.

J is TRBJ1-1 and V is TRBV7-9; D possibly corresponds to TRBD1 (5 bases). The V and J ends lost 1 base and 6 bases respectively, with 12 bases between them. The CDR3 runs 14 residues. CDR1 SEHNR and CDR2 FQNEAQ come from the germline V gene (reference sequence). CDR3 in amino acids: CASSLERGVSEAFF. The CDR3 bases are TGTGCCAGCAGCTTAGAACGGGGGGTCTCTGAAGCTTTCTTT.

This clonotype was observed many times. The chain joins TRBV4-1 to TRBJ2-1; 9 bases are a match to TRBD2. Germline V CDR1 and CDR2: MGHRA, YSYEKL. CDR3 length: 17 residues. The J segment lost 2 bases and the V segment lost 4 bases, leaving 9 bases of the junction unmatched. The CDR3 is CASSPRTSANTYNEQFF. In nucleotides, the CDR3 is TGCGCCAGCAGCCCGAGGACTAGCGCCAATACCTACAATGAGCAGTTCTTC.

The rearrangement links TRBV6-6 to TRBJ2-2; no firm D call. The CDR3 contains 12 residues. From germline, CDR1 is MNHNY and CDR2 SVGAGI (reference sequence). V dropped 6 bases and J dropped 6 bases, with 8 bases sitting between them. CDR3 amino acids: CASSPTAGELFF. As DNA, the CDR3 is TGTGCCAGCAGCCCCACGGCCGGGGAGCTGTTTTTT.

This clonotype was detected only a few times. The genes are TRBV20-1 and TRBJ1-2; no definite D call. Trimming stripped 0 bases from V and 3 bases from J, with 11 bases between. Germline CDR1 and CDR2: DFQATT and SNEGSKA (reference sequence). CDR3 length equals 14 residues. CDR3 nucleotide sequence: TGCAGTGCTAGAGATATTAGCAGAGACTATGGCTACACCTTC. Residues: CSARDISRDYGYTF.

This clonotype was detected ten times or more. The chain recombines TRBV3-1 with TRBJ2-7; 8 nucleotides line up with TRBD2. This CDR3 region has 15 residues. J gave up 5 bases and V 2 bases, and 8 bases lay outside the gene matches. CDR1 and CDR2 from the germline V gene are LGHDT and YNNKEL (reference sequence). The CDR3 is CASSQPGLVIDEQYF. In DNA form, the CDR3 reads TGTGCCAGCAGCCAACCGGGACTAGTGATTGACGAGCAGTACTTC.

The genes are TRBV15 and TRBJ2-1; perhaps TRBD1 as D (6 bases). From germline, CDR1 is LNHNV and CDR2 YYDKDF (reference sequence). With 8 bases removed from V and 7 bases from J, the gap between germline ends came to 15 bases. This CDR3 is 13 amino acids long. CDR3 region: CATLTIGGNEQFF. CDR3 DNA: TGTGCCACCTTGACGATAGGGGGAAATGAGCAGTTCTTC.

This sequence joins TRBV18 and TRBJ2-7, with TRBD1 matching over 8 bases. In germline, CDR1 is KGHSH, CDR2 LQKENI. This CDR3 spans 15 amino acids. Trimming took 1 base from V and 3 from J; bases not matched to a gene: 5. The CDR3, as DNA: TGTGCCAGCTCACCACGGGCAGGGGGCATCTACGAGCAGTACTTC. Translated: CASSPRAGGIYEQYF.

This clonotype was seen more than once but under ten times. The V gene is TRBV7-3, the J gene TRBJ2-7; D is undetermined. In germline, CDR1 is SGHTA, CDR2 FQGTGA. The CDR3 is 14 amino acids. Trimming left V 7 bases short and J 0 bases short, with 13 bases between. In DNA, the CDR3 is TGTGCCAGCACAAGGATTATTAGCTCCTACGAGCAGTACTTC. The encoded protein is CASTRIISSYEQYF. Based on the CDR3 plus reference TRBV7-3 and TRBJ2-7, the full variable domain is GAGVSQTPSNKVTEKGKYVELRCDPISGHTALYWYRQSLGQGPEFLIYFQGTGAADDSGLPNDRFFAVRPEGSVSTLKIQRTERGDSAVYLCASTRIISSYEQYFGPGTRLTVT.

This clonotype has only a few counts. J is TRBJ2-1 and V is TRBV12-3 or TRBV12-4; a weak D match, TRBD2 (5 bases). The CDR3 is 13 amino acids. V was cut by 4 bases and J by 10 bases, with 14 bases left in between. The CDR3 loop is CASSSRVAGEQFF. CDR3 coding DNA: TGTGCCAGCAGTTCGCGGGTGGCAGGAGAGCAGTTCTTC.

This CDR3 is CASSRDRVGVGANVLTF. The DNA of the CDR3 is TGTGCCAGCTCTAGGGACAGGGTCGGGGTTGGGGCCAACGTCCTGACTTTC. The chain couples TRBV2 to TRBJ2-6; 9 positions agree with TRBD1. CDR3 length: 17 amino acids. V lost 8 bases to trimming and J lost 3 bases; unmatched junction nucleotides: 11. Germline CDR1 reads SNHLY; CDR2 reads FYNNEI. Using reference TRBV2 and TRBJ2-6 for the parts outside the CDR3, the full variable domain is EPEVTQTPSHQVTQMGQEVILRCVPISNHLYFYWYRQILGQKVEFLVSFYNNEISEKSEIFDDQFSVERPDGSNFTLKIRSTKLEDSAMYFCASSRDRVGVGANVLTFGAGSRLTVL.

This clonotype was seen only a few times. The V and J genes are TRBV4-1 and TRBJ2-1, with 7 bases fitting TRBD2. CDR1 MGHRA and CDR2 YSYEKL come from the germline V gene. The CDR3 has 14 amino acids. The junction had 11 bases not matched to a gene; V was cut back by 0 bases and J by 15 bases. The CDR3 sequence: CASSQETGGGGMFF. The CDR3 DNA follows: TGCGCCAGCAGCCAAGAAACGGGAGGAGGAGGAATGTTCTTC.

Only a few counts were recorded for this clonotype. The rearrangement links TRBV29-1 to TRBJ1-2; D gene ambiguous. CDR3 length: 13 amino acids. Trimming pared 7 bases from V and 6 bases from J, leaving 18 bases between. Per the germline V gene, CDR1 is SQVTM and CDR2 is ANQGSEA. CDR3 region: CSAGSFDGNGYTF. CDR3 DNA: TGCAGCGCTGGGTCTTTCGACGGGAATGGCTACACCTTC.

This clonotype has a handful of counts. The V call is TRBV30, the J call TRBJ2-1; D perhaps matches TRBD2 (6 bases). Germline V gene data show CDR1 as GTSNPN and CDR2 as SVGIG (reference sequence). V lost 2 bases and J lost 2, with 10 bases in between. The CDR3 sequence is 14 residues long. The CDR3 region is CAWSNGGAYNEQFF. CDR3 DNA sequence: TGTGCCTGGAGTAACGGGGGTGCCTACAATGAGCAGTTCTTC.